Listed below are T cell receptor beta chains from one sample, sequenced in a study of blood T cell repertoires in COVID-19. This table comes from immunoSEQ multiplex PCR, and its TCRdb copy is limited to in-frame clones, with some not included. The data show a few hundred thousand clones, with 80% to 90% seen just once and less than 2.5% held by the top ten. Sequenced sample: PBMCs or T cells enriched from blood (not recorded which). The receptors originated from a man aged 25 to 40 who had recovered from COVID-19. The CDR3 runs from the conserved cysteine through the conserved F or W. The D gene is left open where the match is weak. Size is stated for part of the rows, as once, few or many counts, or as a class when the clone is expanded.

TRBV10-3	-	TRBJ1-5	TRBD1	CAISESGGSSNQPQHF	TGTGCCATCAGTGAGTCAGGGGGCTCAAGCAATCAGCCCCAGCATTTT
TRBV11-2	-	TRBJ1-2	-	CASSLRESGGYTF	TGTGCCAGCAGCTTAAGGGAGTCGGGAGGCTACACCTTC
TRBV6-6	-	TRBJ2-7	-	CASRVDSVSYEQYF	TGTGCCAGCCGCGTAGACAGCGTTTCCTACGAGCAGTACTTC
TRBV19	few	TRBJ1-6	-	CASSARSSYNSPLHF	TGTGCCAGTAGTGCGCGGAGCTCCTATAATTCACCCCTCCACTTT
TRBV19	-	TRBJ2-7	TRBD1	CASSIAGQGQSEQYF	TGTGCCAGTAGTATAGCGGGACAGGGACAGAGCGAGCAGTACTTC
TRBV18	-	TRBJ2-3	TRBD2	CASSPLGTSGVLSTDTQYF	TGTGCCAGCTCACCACTTGGGACTAGCGGAGTCCTTAGCACAGATACGCAGTATTTT
TRBV5-1	-	TRBJ1-1	TRBD1	CASSLAAGGAGTEAFF	TGCGCCAGCAGCTTGGCGGCAGGGGGCGCGGGCACTGAAGCTTTCTTT
TRBV27	-	TRBJ1-5	TRBD1	CASSLSGGGRNQPQHF	TGTGCCAGCAGTTTATCAGGGGGCGGTCGCAATCAGCCCCAGCATTTT
TRBV7-6	few	TRBJ2-3	TRBD2	CASSLVVAGGHTDTQYF	TGTGCCAGCAGCTTAGTAGTGGCGGGGGGGCACACAGATACGCAGTATTTT
TRBV11-2	-	TRBJ2-7	-	CASSLLQGYEQYF	TGTGCCAGCAGCTTACTACAGGGATACGAGCAGTACTTC
TRBV12-3/TRBV12-4	once	TRBJ2-7	-	CASSGGIYEQYF	TGTGCCAGCAGTGGTGGCATCTACGAGCAGTACTTC
TRBV5-1	-	TRBJ2-6	-	CASSLAGGGGANVLTF	TGCGCCAGCAGCTTGGCAGGGGGAGGAGGGGCCAACGTCCTGACTTTC
TRBV7-2	-	TRBJ2-5	TRBD2	CTSSSSGGGRETQYF	TGTACCAGCAGCTCGAGCGGGGGGGGCCGGGAGACCCAGTACTTC
TRBV19	-	TRBJ2-5	-	CASSIWGGKETQYF	TGTGCCAGTAGTATTTGGGGGGGCAAGGAGACCCAGTACTTC
TRBV7-2	once	TRBJ1-1	-	CASSKARGLGTEAFF	TGTGCCAGCAGCAAGGCCAGGGGCCTGGGCACTGAAGCTTTCTTT
TRBV7-9	-	TRBJ2-7	TRBD1	CASSATRDSSYEQYF	TGTGCCAGCAGCGCGACCCGGGACAGCTCCTACGAGCAGTACTTC
TRBV4-3	-	TRBJ2-2	-	CASSQETAPNTGELFF	TGCGCCAGCAGCCAAGAAACAGCCCCGAACACCGGGGAGCTGTTTTTT
TRBV14	-	TRBJ1-1	-	CASSQGGSWRLEAFF	TGTGCCAGCAGCCAAGGAGGAAGTTGGAGACTTGAAGCTTTCTTT
TRBV30	-	TRBJ1-5	TRBD1	CAWSGQGIQPQHF	TGTGCCTGGAGTGGACAGGGTATTCAGCCCCAGCATTTT
TRBV5-1	-	TRBJ1-1	-	CASSSTGNTEAFF	TGCGCCAGCAGCTCCACAGGGAACACTGAAGCTTTCTTT
TRBV5-6	-	TRBJ1-2	-	CASSLEWGYYGYTF	TGTGCCAGCAGCTTGGAATGGGGCTACTATGGCTACACCTTC
TRBV19	-	TRBJ2-7	TRBD1	CASSTKGQGANEQYF	TGTGCCAGTAGTACGAAGGGACAGGGGGCGAACGAGCAGTACTTC
TRBV18	-	TRBJ2-1	-	CASSPNSHLSAYNEQFF	TGTGCCAGCTCACCAAACAGCCACCTCAGTGCCTACAATGAGCAGTTCTTC
TRBV19	-	TRBJ1-2	-	CASSIGGLSGYTF	TGTGCCAGTAGTATCGGAGGCTTGAGCGGCTACACCTTC
TRBV19	-	TRBJ2-2	TRBD1	CASSNGQGNTGELFF	TGTGCCAGTAGTAATGGACAGGGGAACACCGGGGAGCTGTTTTTT
TRBV27	-	TRBJ2-5	TRBD1	CASSPTGVLILETQYF	TGTGCCAGCAGTCCTACAGGGGTCCTGATTTTGGAGACCCAGTACTTC